The 29 T cell receptor beta chains listed next were all sequenced from one sample in a study of beta chain features in type 1 diabetes. These receptors have no known antigen. Study-level points and caveats: Type 1 diabetes patients showed a moderate but significant shortening of TCRB CDR3s in all four CD4+ subsets.

The isolated RNA, all of it, was reverse transcribed, so expressed TCRB transcripts were what got sequenced. Method: immunoSEQ multiplex PCR; TCRdb's copy keeps in-frame clones and lacks some. The data hold about 650,000 clones, with around an eighth observed a single time. The sequencing input was naive CD4+ T cells from blood. The receptors originated from a young man with type 1 diabetes.

The chain links TRBV4-3 to TRBJ1-5, with no clear D. The CDR3 runs to 13 residues. Per germline, CDR1 LGHNA and CDR2 YSLEER. V gave up 0 bases and J gave up 9 bases, with 9 bases separating them. The CDR3 region is CASSQDARRPQHF. The CDR3 coding sequence is TGCGCCAGCAGCCAAGATGCCCGGCGGCCCCAGCATTTT.

The chain has TRBV11-3 and TRBJ2-7; 12 nucleotides agree with TRBD1. From germline, CDR1 is SGHNT and CDR2 YENEEA. Trimming at V came to 5 bases and at J to 7 bases, leaving 6 bases not matched to a gene. The CDR3 spans 14 residues. For the CDR3, the DNA is TGTGCCAGCAGCCCGGGACAGGGGGCATGGGAGCAGTACTTC. Amino acids: CASSPGQGAWEQYF.

V is TRBV5-1 and J is TRBJ2-1, with unresolved D. Germline V gives CDR1 SGHRS, CDR2 YFSETQ. This CDR3 comprises 15 residues. With 4 bases removed from V and 0 bases from J, the gap between germline ends came to 11 bases. The CDR3 nucleotides read TGCGCCAGCAGCCCGGCAGCTAGCTCCTACAATGAGCAGTTCTTC. Its protein is CASSPAASSYNEQFF.

This clone was counted only a few times. At the DNA level, this CDR3 is encoded by other sequences in the same sample as well. The J gene is TRBJ1-2, the V gene TRBV9; D may be TRBD1 (5 bases). Germline lookup yields CDR1 SGDLS and CDR2 YYNGEE. Trimming left V 0 bases short and J 5 bases short, with 11 bases between. CDR3 length: 14 amino acids. The CDR3, as DNA: TGTGCCAGCAGCGTAGAGGGGCTCGGGTATGGCTACACCTTC. It specifies CASSVEGLGYGYTF.

V is TRBV7-9 and J is TRBJ2-7; D perhaps matches TRBD1 (5 bases). Germline lookup yields CDR1 SEHNR and CDR2 FQNEAQ (reference sequence). The V gene lost 1 base and the J gene lost 6 bases, with 10 bases spanning the gap. The CDR3 covers 13 residues. CDR3 bases: TGTGCCAGCAGCTTAGAAACAGGCTCCGAGCAGTACTTC. Translated, it gives CASSLETGSEQYF.

The genes are TRBV9 and TRBJ2-3; D is possibly TRBD1 or TRBD2 (5 bases each). Germline V gene data show CDR1 as SGDLS and CDR2 as YYNGEE. V was cut by 0 bases and J by 3 bases, with 11 bases left in between. This CDR3 comprises 15 residues. DNA of the CDR3: TGTGCCAGCAGCGTAGGTGTGGGGGAGACAGATACGCAGTATTTT. Protein: CASSVGVGETDTQYF. Full variable domain (outside the CDR3, taken from reference TRBV9 and TRBJ2-3): DSGVTQTPKHLITATGQRVTLRCSPRSGDLSVYWYQQSLDQGLQFLIQYYNGEERAKGNILERFSAQQFPDLHSELNLSSLELGDSALYFCASSVGVGETDTQYFGPGTRLTVL.

This clone was picked up a small number of times. This chain uses TRBV7-2 with TRBJ2-7, with 10 bases lining up with TRBD1. CDR1 is SGHTA and CDR2 is FQGNSA in the germline V gene. The CDR3 is made up of 14 amino acids. V lost 1 base, J lost 5 bases, and 2 bases stayed unmatched. CDR3 protein: CASSLEGTGDEQYF. The CDR3 nucleotides read TGTGCCAGCAGCTTAGAAGGGACAGGGGACGAGCAGTACTTC.

This rearrangement joins TRBV2 to TRBJ1-2; D call uncertain. CDR1 is SNHLY and CDR2 is FYNNEI in the germline V gene. V was pared by 1 base and J by 8 bases, with 11 bases between. The CDR3 length is 13 residues. CDR3 nucleotide sequence: TGTGCCAGCAGTGAAGGGGAGAGGAGGGGCTACACCTTC. This gives the protein CASSEGERRGYTF. The variable domain in full, with the rest retrieved from reference TRBV2 and TRBJ1-2, is EPEVTQTPSHQVTQMGQEVILRCVPISNHLYFYWYRQILGQKVEFLVSFYNNEISEKSEIFDDQFSVERPDGSNFTLKIRSTKLEDSAMYFCASSEGERRGYTFGSGTRLTVV.

This clone has only a few counts. The J gene is TRBJ2-2, the V gene TRBV5-1, with 10 bases that match TRBD2. Germline CDR1 reads SGHRS; CDR2 reads YFSETQ. Trimming at V came to 5 bases and at J to 1 base, leaving 8 bases not matched to a gene. There are 17 residues in the CDR3. The CDR3 bases are TGCGCCAGCAGGGCGTTTAGCGGGGGGTTGAACACCGGGGAGCTGTTTTTT. This sequence encodes CASRAFSGGLNTGELFF.

Concerning this clone itself: Additional DNA sequences in this sample encode the identical CDR3. The J gene is TRBJ1-1, the V gene TRBV19; D remains unclear. Looked up from germline, CDR1 is LNHDA and CDR2 is SQIVND (reference sequence). CDR3 size: 13 residues. Trimming cost V 3 bases and J 0 bases, with 5 bases left between them. The CDR3 bases are TGTGCCAGTAGTATCCAAGTGAACACTGAAGCTTTCTTT. It codes for CASSIQVNTEAFF.

V usage is TRBV9 and J usage is TRBJ2-6; D not certain. This CDR3 comprises 15 residues. Trimming left V 4 bases short and J 4 bases short, with 12 bases between. Germline lookup yields CDR1 SGDLS and CDR2 YYNGEE. Here the CDR3 reads CASSPLLVGANVLTF. CDR3 bases: TGTGCCAGCAGCCCCCTGTTGGTCGGGGCCAACGTCCTGACTTTC.

This clone was observed a handful of times. The identical CDR3 is also encoded by other nucleotide sequences in the sample. This chain joins TRBV9 and TRBJ1-1; D remains unclear. CDR1 and CDR2 (germline): SGDLS, YYNGEE. CDR3 length: 14 residues. Trimming cost V 0 bases and J 0 bases, with 6 bases left between them. CDR3 residues: CASSVGRMNTEAFF. In DNA form, the CDR3 reads TGTGCCAGCAGCGTAGGTAGAATGAACACTGAAGCTTTCTTT. The full variable domain, with the rest looked up from reference TRBV9 and TRBJ1-1, is DSGVTQTPKHLITATGQRVTLRCSPRSGDLSVYWYQQSLDQGLQFLIQYYNGEERAKGNILERFSAQQFPDLHSELNLSSLELGDSALYFCASSVGRMNTEAFFGQGTRLTVV.

The DNA for the CDR3 is TGTGCCAGCAGGTGGACAGGGGGTGACGAGCAGTACTTC. Translated: CASRWTGGDEQYF. The genes are TRBV6-6 and TRBJ2-7; the match to TRBD1 covers 10 bases. V dropped 6 bases and J dropped 5; count of bases not matched to a gene: 4. The CDR3 is 13 residues long. The V gene's germline CDR1 is MNHNY and CDR2 SVGAGI (reference sequence).

This clone was counted a few times. CDR3 nucleotide sequence: TGTGCCAGCAGATTACAGCCCGGTAACACCGGGGAGCTGTTTTTT. This encodes CASRLQPGNTGELFF. V usage is TRBV11-1 and J usage is TRBJ2-2; D is ambiguous. The length of the CDR3 is 15 residues. Germline CDR1 SGHAT, CDR2 FQDESV (reference sequence). V lost 6 bases, J lost 2 bases, and 13 bases lay in between.

The genes are TRBV15 and TRBJ1-5; no definite D call. V was clipped by 3 bases and J by 7 bases, with 10 bases between them. The CDR3 has 13 amino acids. Looked up from germline, CDR1 is LNHNV and CDR2 is YYDKDF (reference sequence). CDR3 nucleotide sequence: TGTGCCACCAGCAGGGCAGTGGGACAGCCCCAGCATTTT. Translation: CATSRAVGQPQHF.

This clone was seen a few times. The rearrangement uses TRBV7-9 and TRBJ2-1; unclear D gene. Looked up from germline, CDR1 is SEHNR and CDR2 is FQNEAQ (reference sequence). V was clipped by 5 bases and J by 5 bases, with 7 bases between them. The CDR3 runs to 12 residues. DNA for the CDR3: TGTGCCAGCAGCCCTACCGACAATGAGCAGTTCTTC. Amino acids: CASSPTDNEQFF.

The CDR3 bases are TGTGCCAGCAATGAGGGGCAGCCAAATTCACCCCTCCACTTT. As protein: CASNEGQPNSPLHF. The chain combines TRBV9 with TRBJ1-6; possibly TRBD1 for D (5 bases). The CDR3 totals 14 residues. Trimming cost V 6 bases and J 7 bases, with 14 bases left between them. The V gene's germline CDR1 is SGDLS and CDR2 YYNGEE.

CDR3 nucleotides: TGTGCCAGCAGCTTTGGAGGCTCTGGGGCCAACGTCCTGACTTTC. It specifies CASSFGGSGANVLTF. The genes are TRBV5-6 and TRBJ2-6; TRBD2 might be the D (5 bases). The V gene lost 2 bases and the J gene lost 0 bases, with 6 bases spanning the gap. The CDR3 spans 15 residues. Germline lookup yields CDR1 SGHDT and CDR2 YYEEEE.

In its sample, this clone was seen a few times. The chain joins TRBV4-3 to TRBJ1-2; tentative D call: TRBD1 (5 bases). Germline V gene sequence: CDR1 LGHNA, CDR2 YSLEER. This CDR3 is 14 amino acids long. The ends were cut back, 1 base at V and 4 bases at J, with 10 bases in the middle. The DNA of the CDR3 is TGCGCCAGCAGCCAAGGCGCAGGGCCCTATGGCTACACCTTC. This codes for CASSQGAGPYGYTF.

This chain uses TRBV4-3 with TRBJ2-5; 7 nucleotides agree with TRBD2. V gave up 4 bases and J gave up 2 bases; unmatched junction bases: 4. Germline assignment: CDR1 LGHNA and CDR2 YSLEER. This CDR3 region has 14 residues. The CDR3 coding sequence is TGCGCCAGCAGCCTCAACGGGGGGCAAGAGACCCAGTACTTC. Translation: CASSLNGGQETQYF.

The table lists this clone with a few counts. The rearrangement links TRBV28 to TRBJ2-5; 7 nucleotides agree with TRBD2. After removal of 4 bases from V and 1 base from J, the junction contained 12 bases not matched to a gene. Germline assignment: CDR1 MDHEN and CDR2 SYDVKM. The CDR3 spans 17 residues. The CDR3 bases are TGTGCCAGCAGTTCGCCCTCAGCGGGGCAATTCCAAGAGACCCAGTACTTC. It translates to CASSSPSAGQFQETQYF.

This sequence joins TRBV7-9 and TRBJ2-7; TRBD1 is a possible D gene (6 bases). The V end lost 1 base, the J end lost 0 bases, and 10 bases lay between the germline ends. The length of the CDR3 is 15 residues. Germline loops: CDR1 SEHNR, CDR2 FQNEAQ (reference sequence). CDR3 region: CASSLDQGNSYEQYF. CDR3 DNA sequence: TGTGCCAGCAGCTTAGATCAGGGGAACTCCTACGAGCAGTACTTC.

CDR3: CASSARPSVLAKNIQYF. The CDR3 DNA reads TGTGCCAGCAGCGCCCGGCCTAGCGTACTAGCCAAAAACATTCAGTACTTC. V is TRBV4-2 and J is TRBJ2-4, with D perhaps TRBD2 (6 bases). The CDR3 consists of 17 residues. The V end was cut by 5 bases, the J end by 0 bases, with 17 bases between. CDR1 LGHNA and CDR2 YNFKEQ come from the germline V gene.

The gene calls are TRBV4-3 and TRBJ1-5; 7 bases align to TRBD1. CDR1 and CDR2 (germline): LGHNA, YSLEER. This CDR3 region has 14 residues. V shed 3 bases, J shed 1 base, and the junction held 0 bases outside the gene matches. This CDR3 reads CASSQGQSNQPQHF. The CDR3, as DNA: TGCGCCAGCAGCCAGGGACAGAGCAATCAGCCCCAGCATTTT.

The chain has TRBV19 and TRBJ1-2; 9 positions match TRBD1. CDR3 length: 14 residues. The V and J ends lost 8 bases and 2 bases, in that order; junction bases with no gene match: 6. The germline CDR1 and CDR2 sequences are LNHDA and SQIVND (reference sequence). CDR3 protein: CASGRDRENYGYTF. CDR3 nucleotides: TGTGCCAGTGGACGGGACAGGGAGAACTATGGCTACACCTTC. Looking up the rest from reference TRBV19 and TRBJ1-2 gives the full variable domain: DGGITQSPKYLFRKEGQNVTLSCEQNLNHDAMYWYRQDPGQGLRLIYYSQIVNDFQKGDIAEGYSVSREKKESFPLTVTSAQKNPTAFYLCASGRDRENYGYTFGSGTRLTVV.

This clone appeared a few times. The chain uses TRBV6-5 and TRBJ1-2; D is perhaps TRBD1 (6 bases). The CDR3 contains 15 residues. CDR1 is MNHEY, CDR2 SVGAGI, per germline. Trimming cost V 7 bases and J 6 bases, with 21 bases left between them. CDR3 residues: CASTSAGADGDGYTF. CDR3 sequence (DNA): TGTGCCAGCACCTCCGCAGGGGCGGATGGGGATGGCTACACCTTC.

In this sample, this clone turned up a few times. The V call is TRBV7-8, the J call TRBJ2-4, with D tentatively TRBD1 (5 bases). Germline V lookup: CDR1 SGHVS, CDR2 FQNEAQ. V lost 6 bases to trimming and J lost 0 bases, with 12 bases between them. This CDR3 is built from 15 residues. Here the CDR3 reads CASSSQGLAKNIQYF. DNA for the CDR3: TGTGCCAGCAGTTCGCAGGGTTTAGCCAAAAACATTCAGTACTTC.

The table lists this clone with a few counts. This chain connects TRBV29-1 to TRBJ2-1, with D tentatively TRBD2 (7 bases). Germline CDR1 is SQVTM and CDR2 is ANQGSEA. Trimming pared 8 bases from V and 1 base from J, leaving 15 bases between. The CDR3 extends over 14 amino acids. In DNA, the CDR3 is TGCAGCTCGAGAGGGGGGGCATCCTACAATGAGCAGTTCTTC. This encodes CSSRGGASYNEQFF.

This clone was observed a few times. Other DNA sequences of this sample code for an identical CDR3. J is TRBJ1-5 and V is TRBV4-2; no reliable D call. The ends were cut back, 0 bases at V and 5 bases at J, with 5 bases in the middle. The CDR3 sequence is 13 residues long. Germline V gives CDR1 LGHNA, CDR2 YNFKEQ. In DNA form, the CDR3 reads TGTGCCAGCAGCCAAGATCGGGATCAGCCCCAGCATTTT. Its translation is CASSQDRDQPQHF.